This T cell receptor beta chain comes out of a study of T cell responses to AZD1222 COVID-19 vaccine. Only in-frame clones appear in the TCRdb table, and some are missing; sequencing was by immunoSEQ multiplex PCR. Of tens of thousands of clones listed, approximately 90% were seen once; the top ten hold just over 30%. The CDR3 has 18 amino acids. Per germline, CDR1 SEHNR and CDR2 FQNEAQ (reference sequence). V lost 5 bases and J lost 0; bases outside the gene matches: 13. This specimen consisted of peripheral blood, obtained on day 0 of AZD1222 vaccination. V is TRBV7-9 and J is TRBJ2-1; the match to TRBD2 covers 7 bases. The sequence derives from an adult in good health. This CDR3 is CASSPKGTIFSSYNEQFF. The CDR3 nucleotides are TGTGCCAGCAGCCCGAAGGGGACTATCTTTAGCTCCTACAATGAGCAGTTCTTC.